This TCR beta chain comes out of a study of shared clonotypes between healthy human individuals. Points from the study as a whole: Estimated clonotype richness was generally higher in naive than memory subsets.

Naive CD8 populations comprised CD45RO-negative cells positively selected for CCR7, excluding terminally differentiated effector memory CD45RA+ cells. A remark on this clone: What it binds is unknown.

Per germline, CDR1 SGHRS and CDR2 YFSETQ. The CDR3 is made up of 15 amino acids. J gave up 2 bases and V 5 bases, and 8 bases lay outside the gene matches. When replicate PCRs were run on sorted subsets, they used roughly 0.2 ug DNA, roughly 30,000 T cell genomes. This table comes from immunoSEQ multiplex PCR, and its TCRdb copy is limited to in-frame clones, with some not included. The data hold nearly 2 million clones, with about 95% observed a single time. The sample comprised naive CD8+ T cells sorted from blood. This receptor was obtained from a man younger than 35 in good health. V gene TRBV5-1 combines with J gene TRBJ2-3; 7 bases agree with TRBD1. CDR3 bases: TGCGCCAGCAGTCCAGGACAGGCGTTCACAGATACGCAGTATTTT. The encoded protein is CASSPGQAFTDTQYF.